This TCR beta chain was recorded in a study of cytomegalovirus exposure and HLA in healthy donors. Looking at the study overall: An earlier analysis found around 120 million unique TCR beta sequences from 150 million to 200 million T cells.

The study ran its PCR with 60 Vbeta and 13 Jbeta primers. This table comes from immunoSEQ multiplex PCR, and its TCRdb copy is limited to in-frame clones, with some not included. The sample lists 150,000 to 200,000 clones; over 70% were seen once. Specimen: PBMCs. The source of this sequence is a man aged 25 to 40 in good health and CMV-seronegative.

This chain's CDR3 is CASSFAGVGTGELFF. DNA for the CDR3: TGTGCCAGCAGCTTTGCAGGGGTGGGCACCGGGGAGCTGTTTTTT. The rearrangement uses TRBV7-8 and TRBJ2-2; D is possibly TRBD1 (6 bases). Germline values: CDR1 SGHVS, CDR2 FQNEAQ. The CDR3 runs to 15 residues. V lost 3 bases, J lost 4 bases, and 12 bases lay in between.